A selection of T cell receptor beta chains follows, all from one sample in a study of radiotherapy plus CTLA-4 blockade in lung cancer. Repertoires were generated with immunoSEQ multiplex PCR, while TCRdb's copy carries only in-frame clones and drops some. This table holds 50,000 to 60,000 clones, over 75% found once. Sample: peripheral blood, taken from a patient treated with radiotherapy plus ipilimumab. The receptors were gathered from a human donor with non-small cell lung cancer who had a complete response to radiotherapy plus ipilimumab. The CDR3 runs from the conserved cysteine through the conserved F or W. The D gene is left open where the match is weak. Part of the rows lack a size; the others show once, few, many or a class for expanded clones.

cdr3_nt cdr3_aa v_call d_call j_call clone_size
TGTGCCAGCTCACCGTTTTACAGGTCCTCGAACACAGATACGCAGTATTTT CASSPFYRSSNTDTQYF TRBV18 NA TRBJ2-3 NA
TGTGCCAGCAGCCGCAAGCGGGAGTTGGATGAGCAGTTCTTC CASSRKRELDEQFF TRBV14 TRBD2 TRBJ2-1 NA
TGTGCCAGCAGTTCCTCCCCCTCGACAGGGAAGTATGGCTACACCTTC CASSSSPSTGKYGYTF TRBV27 TRBD1 TRBJ1-2 NA
TGCAGCGTTGAATCCGGGAGCGGCACAGATACGCAGTATTTT CSVESGSGTDTQYF TRBV29-1 NA TRBJ2-3 once
TGTGCCAGCAGCCTACAGGGAACGACCCCTGAAGCTTTCTTT CASSLQGTTPEAFF TRBV7-9 NA TRBJ1-1 NA
TGTGCCAGCAGCTTAGCCGGGACTCCGAACACTGAAGCTTTCTTT CASSLAGTPNTEAFF TRBV11-2 NA TRBJ1-1 few
TGTGCCAGCAGCCCCGGAGGCAGCAGTTACTCTGGAAACACCATATATTTT CASSPGGSSYSGNTIYF TRBV5-6 NA TRBJ1-3 few
TGTGCCAGCAGCTTGCCCCCCGGGACAGGGCAGTTCTTC CASSLPPGTGQFF TRBV5-4 TRBD1 TRBJ2-1 NA
TGTGCCAGCAGCTTGGAGGGGGCCGGTGGCTACACCTTC CASSLEGAGGYTF TRBV5-4 TRBD1 TRBJ1-2 NA
TGCAGCGTTGTTCAGGGTGGTAAAGATTGGAACAATGAGCAGTTCTTC CSVVQGGKDWNNEQFF TRBV29-1 NA TRBJ2-1 NA
TGTGCCAGCAGCTCCGAGACAGGGGGCGCCGCCAGTGGGGAGCAGTTCTTC CASSSETGGAASGEQFF TRBV11-2 TRBD1 TRBJ2-1 NA
TGTGCCAGCTCACCCGGGACAGGGGGTGATTCACCCCTCCACTTT CASSPGTGGDSPLHF TRBV18 TRBD1 TRBJ1-6 NA
TGCGCCAGCAGCTTGGCCGGGGGACAGTTGAGAGCTTTCTTT CASSLAGGQLRAFF TRBV5-1 TRBD1 TRBJ1-1 NA
TGTGCCAGCAGCCCCCTTGAGGTCCGGGAGACCCAGTACTTC CASSPLEVRETQYF TRBV11-2 NA TRBJ2-5 NA
TGCAGCGTTGGGACAGGAGGGGGTTTTGCAACTAATGAAAAACTGTTTTTT CSVGTGGGFATNEKLFF TRBV29-1 TRBD1 TRBJ1-4 NA
TGTGCCAGCGGACAGGGGAGAAACTATGGCTACACCTTC CASGQGRNYGYTF TRBV6-5 TRBD1 TRBJ1-2 few
TGTGCCAGCATGCCTGGGACAGGGGGAAGCAATGAGCAGTTCTTC CASMPGTGGSNEQFF TRBV6-1 TRBD1 TRBJ2-1 NA
TGTGCCAGCAGCTTTATGGGGGGGGTCACCGGGGAGCTGTTTTTT CASSFMGGVTGELFF TRBV5-6 TRBD2 TRBJ2-2 NA
TGCGCCAGCAGCTTGACAGGGCTACCTCAAGAGACCCAGTACTTC CASSLTGLPQETQYF TRBV5-1 NA TRBJ2-5 NA
TGTGCTAGTGGTTTGTTCCGGGGGGGTGAAAAACTGTTTTTT CASGLFRGGEKLFF TRBV12-5 NA TRBJ1-4 NA
TGTGCCTGGGCCGGGACCGGGGGTGGCTACACCTTC CAWAGTGGGYTF TRBV30 NA TRBJ1-2 NA
TGTGCCAGCACTCGGGACAGCCAAGAGACCCAGTACTTC CASTRDSQETQYF TRBV6-1 TRBD1 TRBJ2-5 NA
TGTGCCAGCAGCTTGGTCCCCGCTGAGCAGTACTTC CASSLVPAEQYF TRBV5-6 NA TRBJ2-5 NA
TGTGCCAGCAGCCAGCGGGAGGGCGGGGAGCTGTTTTTT CASSQREGGELFF TRBV27 TRBD2 TRBJ2-2 once
TGTGCCAGTAGTATGGGACAGGAGCAGCCCCAGCATTTT CASSMGQEQPQHF TRBV19 TRBD1 TRBJ1-5 NA
TGTGCCAGCAGCCCCTTGGGAGGGATCTACAATGAGCAGTTCTTC CASSPLGGIYNEQFF TRBV11-3 TRBD2 TRBJ2-1 NA
TGCAGCGTTGAAGATTTAGGGAGGTACAATGAGCAGTTCTTC CSVEDLGRYNEQFF TRBV29-1 NA TRBJ2-1 NA
TGTGCCAGCAGCTCCGGGACAGGGGGCGGAAAGAACACTGAAGCTTTCTTT CASSSGTGGGKNTEAFF TRBV7-8 TRBD1 TRBJ1-1 NA
TGTGCCAGCAGGCCTTGGGGCAGGGGGAAAGAGACCCAGTACTTC CASRPWGRGKETQYF TRBV5-6 TRBD1 TRBJ2-5 NA
TGTGCCAGCAGCCGCCTTGGACTAGCGGGAGCATACAATGAGCAGTTCTTC CASSRLGLAGAYNEQFF TRBV14 TRBD2 TRBJ2-1 NA
TGTGCCAGCTCGGAGGGGACAGGGGGCGGAGAGACCCAGTACTTC CASSEGTGGGETQYF TRBV13 TRBD1 TRBJ2-5 NA
TGTGCCTGGAACCCAGGGGGGACTAGCGGCCACGAGCAGTACTTC CAWNPGGTSGHEQYF TRBV30 TRBD2 TRBJ2-7 NA
TGTGCCAGTCGACGACAGGGGGGGGATGAAAAACTGTTTTTT CASRRQGGDEKLFF TRBV27 TRBD1 TRBJ1-4 once
TGTGCCATCAGTGAGTCGAGTTTCGCGGATGAGCAGTTCTTC CAISESSFADEQFF TRBV10-3 NA TRBJ2-1 few
TGTGCCATCAGTGATTCAGGGAGCAATCAGCCCCAGCATTTT CAISDSGSNQPQHF TRBV10-3 NA TRBJ1-5 NA
TGCGCCAGCGTGGGACAGGGGTTAAATCAGCCCCAGCATTTT CASVGQGLNQPQHF TRBV10-2 TRBD1 TRBJ1-5 NA
TGCGCCAGCAGTAACAGTTGGGGGGGGGTTGTAGGTGAGCAGTTCTTC CASSNSWGGVVGEQFF TRBV4-1 TRBD2 TRBJ2-1 NA
TGTGCCAGTAGTACTAACGAACAGGGGTATGGCTACACCTTC CASSTNEQGYGYTF TRBV19 TRBD1 TRBJ1-2 NA
TGTGCCAGCTATCCCTCTACTCTCAATGAGCAGTTCTTC CASYPSTLNEQFF TRBV27 NA TRBJ2-1 once
TGTGCCAGCAGCTTTGATTCCAGCTCCTACGAGCAGTACTTC CASSFDSSSYEQYF TRBV7-2 NA TRBJ2-7 NA